This T cell receptor (beta chain) was documented in a study of Ad26.COV2.S vaccination and SARS-CoV-2 variants (dated by TCRdb to the early 2020s). As for the study more broadly: Donors in the vaccine arm were drawn from COV1001, a phase I-IIa trial of Ad26.COV2.S in healthy adults that was multicentre, randomized, double-blind and placebo-controlled. Sequencing of the TCRbeta repertoire served to evaluate the specificity and breadth of SARS-CoV-2-reactive T cell receptors following Ad26.COV2.S vaccination. The TCR-sequenced set comprised approximately 32 samples: 19 Ad26.COV2.S vaccine recipients, 5 placebo recipients and 8 SARS-CoV-2 convalescent individuals. Participants in the trial were split at random into five groups of five each, receiving low-dose or high-dose Ad26.COV2.S once or twice, or else placebo on both occasions. Investigators did not know the trial group allocation while performing experiments and assessing outcomes. Dosing of Ad26.COV2.S was intramuscular, at either 5x10^10 or 1x10^11 viral particles, delivered as one shot or as two shots spaced 56 days apart.

The immunoSEQ Assay was used to sequence TCRbeta CDR3 regions. After extraction, genomic DNA underwent amplification by bias-controlled multiplex PCR, followed by high-throughput sequencing. Under the source paper's analysis protocol: To quantify the absolute abundance of every unique TCRbeta CDR3 region, sequences were collapsed and filtered. T cell fraction was estimated by normalizing TCRbeta template counts to usable DNA, which was measured by amplifying reference genes present in all nucleated cells. Repertoire TCRs were annotated as SARS-CoV-2-specific when V gene, CDR3 amino acid sequence and J gene were exactly matched to a known reactive TCR set. The reference SARS-CoV-2 TCR set came from MIRA and was filtered for enrichment in COVID-19-positive ImmuneCODE repertoires, removing public or cross-reactive TCRs. Based on the MIRA antigens, annotated TCRs were further analysed at the level of specific ORF or position within ORF. Breadth was defined as annotated unique rearrangements over total unique productive rearrangements; depth was the summed frequency of those rearrangements. Two-sided Wilcoxon rank-sum tests were used to compare TCR breadth between groups. TCRdb's version of the immuneACCESS table is confined to in-frame rearrangements and falls short of the full clone set. An unresolved V gene accounts for under half of the shortfall where checked; the remainder is of unknown origin. V, J and clone size reflect that table, while D and trimming were determined from the DNA. The sample table shows hundreds of thousands of clones, and roughly 90% are seen once. The ten largest make up over 1.3% of the sample.

On the study overall, not on this receptor specifically: The study was not powered to compare responses between vaccine doses or regimens. According to the authors, total T cell responses may have been underestimated by the TCR breadth and depth analyses. Compared with placebo recipients, Ad26.COV2.S recipients showed higher spike-specific TCR breadth (P = 0.0014). After vaccination, spike-specific CD8+ and CD4+ T cell responses were reported to show substantial breadth. Non-spike TCR breadth was comparable between vaccine and placebo recipients, consistent with the vaccine containing only spike.

This clone appeared a single time. No antigen is known for it. Base quality data are lacking; no much larger clone is found one base away. CDR1 KGHSH and CDR2 LQKENI were looked up in the germline V gene. Germline trimming amounts to 0 bases on V and 2 bases on J, with 4 as the count of junction bases outside the gene matches. The CDR3 has 15 amino acids, counting the end cysteine and phenylalanine. Only the CDR3 part of the read is kept: 45 bases, read in frame from the first base. The label giving this sample's treatment or condition can be read as: around 19 received Ad26.COV2.S at low or high dose, single or two shots; roughly 5 received placebo; per-sample allocation not given. Repertoires of vaccine and placebo recipients were sequenced from samples collected on day 63 after the first injection. In Cohort 1b, roughly 25 adults aged 18-55 years were enrolled at a single site in Boston, USA, between 29 July and 7 August 2020. As a vaccine, Ad26.COV2.S was a replication-incompetent adenovirus type 26 vector that expressed a prefusion-stabilized SARS-CoV-2 spike protein derived from the original Wuhan strain.

Recombination joined TRBV18 with TRBJ2-7, with 7 central nucleotides matching TRBD1. The TCR sequence derives from a person aged 18-65 years who received the Ad26.COV2.S COVID-19 vaccine or a placebo. The material sequenced was peripheral blood, taken in a trial of Ad26.COV2.S vaccine versus placebo. The base sequence is TGTGCCAGCTCACCACCGGGACAGATACCCTACGAGCAGTACTTC. It translates to CASSPPGQIPYEQYF.